This TCR beta chain was sequenced for a study of a mutant IDH1 vaccine in newly diagnosed glioma. Assay used: immunoSEQ multiplex PCR; TCRdb lists only in-frame clones, some missing. The table records 23,000 or so clones, 93% of them present only once. Described time point: baseline, week 1 (first vaccination visit). This sample's treatment: pre-vaccination baseline after standard-of-care therapy. Deletions cut 3 bases from V and 7 bases from J, with 9 bases between. The CDR3 totals 12 residues. CDR1 is LNHDA and CDR2 is SQIVND in the germline V gene (reference sequence). The sample was PBMCs, taken from a glioma patient treated with radiotherapy, temozolomide or both. The rearrangement links TRBV19 to TRBJ1-2, with D hard to call. The receptor was isolated from a man in his forties with glioma. The CDR3 nucleotides are TGTGCCAGTAGTATGGGGATGGGTGGCTACACCTTC. Amino acids: CASSMGMGGYTF.